A single sample is the source of the 15 T cell receptor beta chains below, sequenced in a study of cytomegalovirus exposure and HLA in healthy donors. The study ran its PCR with 60 Vbeta and 13 Jbeta primers. Here immunoSEQ multiplex PCR was the method, and the copy in TCRdb shows in-frame clones only, minus some. The table shows more than 90,000 clones, with under 80% occurring only once. Sequences were obtained from PBMCs. Every receptor here comes from a woman between 50 and 59 years old in good health and CMV-seropositive.

The rearrangement joins TRBV28 to TRBJ2-1; 8 nucleotides align to TRBD2. The junction had 12 bases not matched to a gene; V was cut back by 2 bases and J by 0 bases. Germline V gene sequence: CDR1 MDHEN, CDR2 SYDVKM. This CDR3 has 19 amino acids. The CDR3: CASSLRGLVRPNSYNEQFF. The CDR3 DNA is TGTGCCAGCAGTTTAAGGGGACTAGTCCGCCCCAACTCCTACAATGAGCAGTTCTTC. The full variable domain, completed using reference TRBV28 and TRBJ2-1, is DVKVTQSSRYLVKRTGEKVFLECVQDMDHENMFWYRQDPGLGLRLIYFSYDVKMKEKGDIPEGYSVSREKKERFSLILESASTNQTSMYLCASSLRGLVRPNSYNEQFFGPGTRLTVL.

This sequence joins TRBV19 and TRBJ1-1; 8 bases fit TRBD1. The CDR3 covers 13 residues. Germline CDR1 reads LNHDA; CDR2 reads SQIVND (reference sequence). V was pared by 8 bases and J by 0 bases, with 2 bases of the junction left unmatched. The CDR3 DNA reads as TGTGCCAGTGGGACAGGAATGAACACTGAAGCTTTCTTT. Protein: CASGTGMNTEAFF.

DNA of the CDR3: TGTGCCAGCAGCAAAGTGGCTAGCACAGATACGCAGTATTTT. Its translation: CASSKVASTDTQYF. The rearrangement joins TRBV21-1 to TRBJ2-3; TRBD1 is the table's D call, not checked against the DNA. TRBV21-1 constitutes a pseudogene. CDR3 length equals 14 residues.

CDR3 loop: CASSDRTGDEKLFF. The CDR3 nucleotides read TGTGCCAGCAGCGACAGGACAGGGGATGAAAAACTGTTTTTT. V gene TRBV9 combines with J gene TRBJ1-4, with 9 bases lining up with TRBD1. This CDR3 contains 14 residues. V trimming: 3 bases; J trimming: 6 bases; junction bases outside the gene matches: 3. The germline CDR1 and CDR2 sequences are SGDLS and YYNGEE.

This clone appeared once. The CDR3 region is CASSLDQGVREQYF. CDR3 bases: TGTGCCAGCAGCTTGGATCAGGGGGTACGCGAGCAGTACTTC. The rearrangement uses TRBV5-4 and TRBJ2-7, with 7 bases aligning to TRBD1. The CDR3 contains 14 residues. V was pared by 0 bases and J by 6 bases, with 6 bases of the junction left unmatched. CDR1 and CDR2 from the germline V gene are SGHNT and YYREEE (reference sequence).

The chain is built from TRBV5-1 and TRBJ2-5; weak D call: TRBD1 (5 bases). Trimming removed 0 bases at V and 1 base at J, with 7 bases between. Per germline, CDR1 SGHRS and CDR2 YFSETQ. The CDR3 totals 14 residues. The CDR3 nucleotides are TGCGCCAGCAGCTTGGGACAGCTCCAAGAGACCCAGTACTTC. As protein: CASSLGQLQETQYF.

This chain uses TRBV4-1 with TRBJ2-7; 7 nucleotides line up with TRBD1. The CDR3 length is 14 residues. Trimming at V came to 1 base and at J to 3 bases, leaving 3 bases not matched to a gene. Germline values: CDR1 MGHRA, CDR2 YSYEKL. The CDR3 DNA reads as TGCGCCAGCAGCCAAGTGACAGGGAGCTACGAGCAGTACTTC. As protein: CASSQVTGSYEQYF.

The chain uses TRBV7-6 and TRBJ2-7, with unresolved D. The germline gives CDR1 SGHVS, CDR2 FNYEAQ. The germline V and J ends were trimmed by 5 bases and 3 bases, with 11 bases remaining between them. CDR3 length: 13 residues. CDR3 amino acids: CASSPGNGYEQYF. In DNA, the CDR3 is TGTGCCAGCAGCCCCGGTAATGGCTACGAGCAGTACTTC.

The chain has TRBV5-1 and TRBJ1-1, with a tentative D call TRBD1 (6 bases). The germline gives CDR1 SGHRS, CDR2 YFSETQ. V was pared by 4 bases and J by 4 bases, with 20 bases between. The CDR3 has 16 amino acids. CDR3 sequence: CASSPQPFRGSTEAFF. The CDR3 nucleotides read TGCGCCAGCAGCCCGCAACCCTTCAGGGGTTCCACTGAAGCTTTCTTT. Full variable domain (missing parts from reference TRBV5-1 and TRBJ1-1): KAGVTQTPRYLIKTRGQQVTLSCSPISGHRSVSWYQQTPGQGLQFLFEYFSETQRNKGNFPGRFSGRQFSNSRSEMNVSTLELGDSALYLCASSPQPFRGSTEAFFGQGTRLTVV.

The chain recombines TRBV5-4 with TRBJ1-2; TRBD1 matches at 7 bases. Germline V CDR1 and CDR2: SGHNT, YYREEE (reference sequence). This CDR3 region has 13 residues. J lost 3 bases, V lost 4 bases, and 3 bases had no gene match. The CDR3 DNA follows: TGTGCCAGCAGCCTAGGACAGGACTATGGCTACACCTTC. Encoded protein: CASSLGQDYGYTF.

This chain uses TRBV18 with TRBJ1-1; TRBD1 might be the D (6 bases). This CDR3 has 14 amino acids. Germline loops: CDR1 KGHSH, CDR2 LQKENI. V gave up 3 bases and J gave up 6 bases, with 14 bases separating them. CDR3 residues: CASSPPTGEAEAFF. The CDR3 DNA reads TGTGCCAGCTCACCCCCGACAGGCGAGGCTGAAGCTTTCTTT.

The chain is built from TRBV7-2 and TRBJ2-7; 7 positions agree with TRBD1. V lost 4 bases to trimming and J lost 0 bases; unmatched junction nucleotides: 9. The CDR3 loop spans 16 amino acids. Germline CDR1 and CDR2: SGHTA and FQGNSA. The CDR3 is CASSSKTGPVSYEQYF. In DNA, the CDR3 is TGTGCCAGCAGCTCTAAGACAGGGCCTGTCTCCTACGAGCAGTACTTC. The full variable domain, its missing parts supplied by reference TRBV7-2 and TRBJ2-7, is GAGVSQSPSNKVTEKGKDVELRCDPISGHTALYWYRQSLGQGLEFLIYFQGNSAPDKSGLPSDRFSAERTGGSVSTLTIQRTQQEDSAVYLCASSSKTGPVSYEQYFGPGTRLTVT.

This clone was seen a few times. The chain recombines TRBV4-2 with TRBJ2-3; TRBD2 aligns across 16 bases. After removal of 2 bases from V and 4 bases from J, the junction contained 15 bases not matched to a gene. The germline gives CDR1 LGHNA, CDR2 YNFKEQ. The CDR3 spans 21 residues. In DNA, the CDR3 is TGTGCCAGCAGCCAACCCTCCGGGACTAGCGGGGGGGCTGGGGCCTCAGATACGCAGTATTTT. Amino acids: CASSQPSGTSGGAGASDTQYF.

This clone showed up just once. The rearrangement links TRBV6-6 to TRBJ2-7, with 9 bases matching TRBD1. Losses at the gene ends were 2 bases for V and 5 bases for J; bases not matched to a gene: 4. Germline V gives CDR1 MNHNY, CDR2 SVGAGI (reference sequence). The CDR3 length is 14 residues. The DNA of the CDR3 is TGTGCCAGCAGTTACCGGGACAGGGTCCACGAGCAGTACTTC. Its protein product is CASSYRDRVHEQYF.

V usage is TRBV28 and J usage is TRBJ2-3; no reliable D call. Trimming shortened V by 5 bases and J by 1 base, and 13 bases separated the two germline ends. The CDR3 runs 15 residues. Germline assignment: CDR1 MDHEN and CDR2 SYDVKM. CDR3 sequence reads: CASSPPLLGTDTQYF. For the CDR3, the DNA is TGTGCCAGCAGTCCCCCTCTCTTAGGCACAGATACGCAGTATTTT.